The clone carrying this T cell receptor (beta chain) was seen a handful of times. Antigen unknown. A much larger clonotype is one base distant, so this may be a read error. This sample stems from a study of blood T cells in healthy people across ages. Across the whole study: With template switching, about one barcoded beta molecule was captured per two T cells.

Together with a sample-barcoded 5' primer, a J-beta primer mix was included in a second PCR lasting about 7 to 12 cycles. TCRdb recomputed calls from the 5' RACE reads with MiXCR, one row per CDR3 protein. The sample records roughly 680,000 distinct CDR3 sequences, roughly 49% being singletons. The CDR3 runs 14 residues. CDR1 SEHNR and CDR2 FQNEAQ come from the germline V gene (reference sequence). Drawing of peripheral blood yielded 7.5 to 10 milliliters from each donor. Study results and limitations: Naive CD4+ cells and diversity were both higher in long-lived donors than in aged donors.

The material sequenced was blood. The clonotype comes from a woman aged 55-69 years in good health. V usage is TRBV7-9 and J usage is TRBJ2-7; TRBD2 aligns across 10 bases. The chain's CDR3 is CANSSSGSENEQYF. The DNA of the CDR3 is TGTGCCAACAGCTCTAGCGGGAGTGAGAACGAGCAGTACTTC.